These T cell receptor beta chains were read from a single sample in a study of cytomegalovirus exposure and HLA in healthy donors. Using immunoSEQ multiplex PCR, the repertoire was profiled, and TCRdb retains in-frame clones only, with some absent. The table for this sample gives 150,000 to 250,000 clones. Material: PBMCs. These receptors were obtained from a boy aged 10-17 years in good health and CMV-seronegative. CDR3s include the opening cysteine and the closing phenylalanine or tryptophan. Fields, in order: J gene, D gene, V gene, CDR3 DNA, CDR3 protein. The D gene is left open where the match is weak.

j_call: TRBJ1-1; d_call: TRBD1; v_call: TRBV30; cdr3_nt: TGTGCCTGGAGTATTGCCGTGACAGGGGTGGGAGCTTTCTTT; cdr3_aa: CAWSIAVTGVGAFF
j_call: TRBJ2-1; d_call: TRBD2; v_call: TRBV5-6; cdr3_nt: TGTGCCAGCAGCCGGACGGCTAGCGGGGCCCGTGGGGATGAGCAGTTCTTC; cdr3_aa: CASSRTASGARGDEQFF
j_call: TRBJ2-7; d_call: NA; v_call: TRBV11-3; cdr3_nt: TGTGCCAGCAGCTTAGACAATGGGGACGGGAGCTCCTACGAGCAGTACTTC; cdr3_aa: CASSLDNGDGSSYEQYF
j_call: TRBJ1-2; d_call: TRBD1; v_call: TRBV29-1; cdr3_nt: TGCAGCGTTGAAGATCTGCCCCGGGACAGGGCGGGTGGCTACACCTTC; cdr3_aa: CSVEDLPRDRAGGYTF
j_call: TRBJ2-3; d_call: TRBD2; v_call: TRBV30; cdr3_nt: TGTGCCTGGGGCAGCGGGGGCTACACAGATACGCAGTATTTT; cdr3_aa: CAWGSGGYTDTQYF
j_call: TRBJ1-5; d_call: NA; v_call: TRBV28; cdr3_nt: TGTGCCAGCAGCCCCCCACGGCCTGGGAGTCAGCCCCAGCATTTT; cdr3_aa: CASSPPRPGSQPQHF
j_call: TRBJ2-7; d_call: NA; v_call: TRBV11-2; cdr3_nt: TGTGCCAGCAGCCCTCTCAGGGCTAGCTCCTACGAGCAGTACTTC; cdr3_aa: CASSPLRASSYEQYF
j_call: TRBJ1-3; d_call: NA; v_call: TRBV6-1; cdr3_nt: TGTGCCAGCAGTATCCCTGCCGGGGACACCATATATTTT; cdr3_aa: CASSIPAGDTIYF
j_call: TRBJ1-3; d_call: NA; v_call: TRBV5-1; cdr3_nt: TGCGCCAGCAGCTTGGCTGCAACTCAATCTGGAAACACCATATATTTT; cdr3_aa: CASSLAATQSGNTIYF
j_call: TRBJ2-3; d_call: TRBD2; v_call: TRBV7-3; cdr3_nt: TGTGCCAGCAGCTTAATAGGTGCGGGGGGGATCACAGATACGCAGTATTTT; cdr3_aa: CASSLIGAGGITDTQYF
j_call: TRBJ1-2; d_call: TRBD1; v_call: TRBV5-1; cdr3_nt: TGCGCCAGCAGCCAGGACAGGGATGGCTACACCTTC; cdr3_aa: CASSQDRDGYTF
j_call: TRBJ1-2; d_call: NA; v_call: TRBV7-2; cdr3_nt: TGTGCCAGCAGGGGGGGAGAGATTAACTATGGCTACACCTTC; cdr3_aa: CASRGGEINYGYTF
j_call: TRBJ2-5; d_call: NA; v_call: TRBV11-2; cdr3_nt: TGTGCCAGCAGCTTAGATCGGTCGGGGACCCAGTACTTC; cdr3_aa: CASSLDRSGTQYF
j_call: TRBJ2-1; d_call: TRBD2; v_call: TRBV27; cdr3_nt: TGTGCCAGCAGCTCTAGCGGTAGGGTCTACAATGAGCAGTTCTTC; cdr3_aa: CASSSSGRVYNEQFF
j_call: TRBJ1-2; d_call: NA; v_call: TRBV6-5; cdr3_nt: TGTGCCAGCAGTTACTCGACAGCCCCTTACTATGGCTACACCTTC; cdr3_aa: CASSYSTAPYYGYTF
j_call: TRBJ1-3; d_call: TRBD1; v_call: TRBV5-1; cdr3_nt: TGCGCCAGCAGCTTAAATCCGGGACAGATGAACTCTGGAAACACCATATATTTT; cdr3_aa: CASSLNPGQMNSGNTIYF
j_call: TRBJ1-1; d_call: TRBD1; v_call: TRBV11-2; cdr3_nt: TGTGCCAGCAGCGACAGGGTTTGGCACACTGAAGCTTTCTTT; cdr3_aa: CASSDRVWHTEAFF
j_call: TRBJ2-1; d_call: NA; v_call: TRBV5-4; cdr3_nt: TGTGCCAGCAGGCGTGGGGGGGGGCGCTCCTACAATGAGCAGTTCTTC; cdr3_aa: CASRRGGGRSYNEQFF
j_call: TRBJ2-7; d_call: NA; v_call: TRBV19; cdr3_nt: TGTGCCAGTAGAGCGGGTTACGAGCAGTACTTC; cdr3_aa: CASRAGYEQYF
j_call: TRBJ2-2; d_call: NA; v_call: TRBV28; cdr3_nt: TGTGCCAGCCATGACAGAAACACCGGGGAGCTGTTTTTT; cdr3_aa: CASHDRNTGELFF
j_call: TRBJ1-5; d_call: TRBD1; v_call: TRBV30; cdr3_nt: TGTGCCTGGAAGGGGGCGGATCAGCCCCAGCATTTT; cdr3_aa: CAWKGADQPQHF
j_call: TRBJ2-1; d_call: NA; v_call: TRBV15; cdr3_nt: TGTGCCACCAGACCTAGGTCGTACAATGAGCAGTTCTTC; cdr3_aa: CATRPRSYNEQFF
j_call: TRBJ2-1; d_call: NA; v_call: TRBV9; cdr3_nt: TGTGCCAGCAGCGCAGACGGAGCACCTACTAATGAGCAGTTCTTC; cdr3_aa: CASSADGAPTNEQFF
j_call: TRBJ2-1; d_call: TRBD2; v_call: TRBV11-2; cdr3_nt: TGTGCCAGCAGCCCCTCTCTAAGCGGGGAGGGGCAGTTCTTC; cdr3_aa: CASSPSLSGEGQFF
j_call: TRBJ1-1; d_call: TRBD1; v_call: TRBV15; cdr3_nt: TGTGCCACCAGCGCGACCCGGACAGGGTGGTCTGAAGCTTTCTTT; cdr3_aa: CATSATRTGWSEAFF
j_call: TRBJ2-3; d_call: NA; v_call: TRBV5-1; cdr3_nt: TGCGCCAGCAGCACCAGTGCGGGGGCGTTAAATACGCAGTATTTT; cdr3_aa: CASSTSAGALNTQYF
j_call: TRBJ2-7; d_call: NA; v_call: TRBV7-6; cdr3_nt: TGTGCCAGCAGCTTAGGACCGGACAGTACCTACGAGCAGTACTTC; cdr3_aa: CASSLGPDSTYEQYF
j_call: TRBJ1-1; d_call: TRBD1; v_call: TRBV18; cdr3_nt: TGTGCCAGCTCACCGAAACAGGGGGCTCCCACTGAAGCTTTCTTT; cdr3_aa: CASSPKQGAPTEAFF
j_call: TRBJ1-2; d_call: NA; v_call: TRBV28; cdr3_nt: TGTGCCAGCAGTTCGCCAAGCCCCAACTATGGCTACACCTTC; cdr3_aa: CASSSPSPNYGYTF
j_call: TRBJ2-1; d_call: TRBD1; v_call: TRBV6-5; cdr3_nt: TGTGCCAGCAGTTACTGGGACAGGGCGGGTAATGAGCAGTTCTTC; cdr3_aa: CASSYWDRAGNEQFF
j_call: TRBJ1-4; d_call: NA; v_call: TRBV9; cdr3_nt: TGTGCCAGCAGCGCCACAGGGTATGGCGAAAAACTGTTTTTT; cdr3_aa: CASSATGYGEKLFF
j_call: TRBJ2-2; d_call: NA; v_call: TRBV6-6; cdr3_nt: TGTGCCAGCAGTTACCCCCGGGACATGAACACCGGGGAGCTGTTTTTT; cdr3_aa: CASSYPRDMNTGELFF
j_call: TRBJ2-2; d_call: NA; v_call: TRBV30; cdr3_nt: TGTGCCTGGAGATGGGACACCGAAATCGGGGAGCTGTTTTTT; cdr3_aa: CAWRWDTEIGELFF
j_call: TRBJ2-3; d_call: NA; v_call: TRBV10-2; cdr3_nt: TGCGCCAGCAGCTGGGGGGGCACAGATACGCAGTATTTT; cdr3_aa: CASSWGGTDTQYF
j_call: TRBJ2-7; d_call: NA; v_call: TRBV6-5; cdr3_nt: TGTGCCAGCAGACGCGGGACAGATCTTGGGGAGCAGTACTTC; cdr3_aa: CASRRGTDLGEQYF
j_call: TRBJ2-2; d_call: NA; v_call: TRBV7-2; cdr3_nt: TGTGCCAGCAGCTCAAGGGAGACCGGGGAGCTGTTTTTT; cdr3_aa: CASSSRETGELFF
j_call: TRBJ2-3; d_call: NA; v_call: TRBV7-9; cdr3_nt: TGTGCCAGCAGCTTACGGGGGGCTCACACAGATACGCAGTATTTT; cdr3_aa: CASSLRGAHTDTQYF
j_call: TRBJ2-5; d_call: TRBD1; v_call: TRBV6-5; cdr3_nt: TGTGCCAGCAGTTTGGACAGGGGGCACCAAGAGACCCAGTACTTC; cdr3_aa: CASSLDRGHQETQYF
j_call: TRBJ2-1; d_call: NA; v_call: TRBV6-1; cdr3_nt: TGTGCCAGCAGTGAAGCACACCCCCGGGGGATTAATGAGCAATTCTTC; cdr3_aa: CASSEAHPRGINEQFF
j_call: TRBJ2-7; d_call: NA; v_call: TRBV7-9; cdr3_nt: TGTGCCAGCAGCTTAGTCTCGGGGACTTCGGAAGAGCAGTACTTC; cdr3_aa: CASSLVSGTSEEQYF
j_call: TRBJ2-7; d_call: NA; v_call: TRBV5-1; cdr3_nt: TGCGCCAGCAGCTGGTCCTCGCGGGGGCCCGATCACGAGCAGTACTTC; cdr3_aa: CASSWSSRGPDHEQYF
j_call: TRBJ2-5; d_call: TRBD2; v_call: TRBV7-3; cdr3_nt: TGTGCCAGCAGCTATAGCGGGGGGGGAGAGACCCAGTACTTC; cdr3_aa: CASSYSGGGETQYF
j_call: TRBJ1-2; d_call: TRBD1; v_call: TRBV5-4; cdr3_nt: TGTGCCAGCACTACTTACAGGGGTGGGAACTATGGCTACACCTTC; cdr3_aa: CASTTYRGGNYGYTF
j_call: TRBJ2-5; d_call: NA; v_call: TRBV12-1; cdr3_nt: TGTGCCAGCAGCTTTGAGTGGGAAGAGACCCAGTGCGGGGAGACCCAGTACTTC; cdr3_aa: CASSFEWEETQCGETQYF
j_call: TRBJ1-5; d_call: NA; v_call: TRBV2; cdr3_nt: TGTGCCAGCAGTTCGACTAGGGAGGATCAGCCCCAGCATTTT; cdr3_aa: CASSSTREDQPQHF
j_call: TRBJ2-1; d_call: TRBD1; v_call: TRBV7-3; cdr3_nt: TGTGCCAGCAGCTTAAATGTGGGACAGGGGAGGGATGAGCAGTTCTTC; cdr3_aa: CASSLNVGQGRDEQFF
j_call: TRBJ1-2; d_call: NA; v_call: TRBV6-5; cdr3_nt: TGTGCCAGCAGTTACCTCCCAAGGGGTACTAACTATGGCTACACCTTC; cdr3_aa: CASSYLPRGTNYGYTF
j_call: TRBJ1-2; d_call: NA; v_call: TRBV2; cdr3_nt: TGTGCCAGCAGTGCTCTCCAGGGTCTCACTAACTATGGCTACACCTTC; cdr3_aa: CASSALQGLTNYGYTF
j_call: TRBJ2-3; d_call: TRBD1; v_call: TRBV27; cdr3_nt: TGTGCCAGCAGGGACAGGGGTTCCACAGATACGCAGTATTTT; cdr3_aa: CASRDRGSTDTQYF
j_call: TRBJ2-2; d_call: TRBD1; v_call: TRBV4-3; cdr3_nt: TGCGCCACGGGACAGGGGGCCTCCGGGGAGCTGTTTTTT; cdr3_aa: CATGQGASGELFF
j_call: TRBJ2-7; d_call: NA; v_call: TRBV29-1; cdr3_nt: TGCAGCGTAAACCAGGGATCCTACGAGCAGTACTTC; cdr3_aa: CSVNQGSYEQYF
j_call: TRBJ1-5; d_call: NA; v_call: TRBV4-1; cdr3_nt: TGCGCCAGCAGCCCACGGGGGGGGGTTCGTCAGCCCCAGCATTTT; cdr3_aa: CASSPRGGVRQPQHF
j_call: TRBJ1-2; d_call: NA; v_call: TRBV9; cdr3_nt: TGTGCCAGCAGCGGAATGCCAACCCGGGACAAAAATTTTAACTATGGCTACACCTTC; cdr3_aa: CASSGMPTRDKNFNYGYTF
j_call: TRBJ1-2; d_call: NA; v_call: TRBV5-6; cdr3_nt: TGTGCCAGCAGCTTGGGGACACCTTCGGGCTACACCTTC; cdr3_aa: CASSLGTPSGYTF
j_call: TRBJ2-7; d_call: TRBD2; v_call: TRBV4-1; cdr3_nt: TGCGCCAGCAGCCAAGACCAGCGGGAGGGTTCCTACGAGCAGTACTTC; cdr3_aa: CASSQDQREGSYEQYF
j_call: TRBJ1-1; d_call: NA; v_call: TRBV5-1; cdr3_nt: TGCGCCAGCAGCTTGGCCGGGTGGAAGGGGCCTACACTCATGAACACTGAAGCTTTCTTT; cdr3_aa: CASSLAGWKGPTLMNTEAFF
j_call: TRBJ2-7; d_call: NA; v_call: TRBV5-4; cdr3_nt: TGTGCCAGCAGCTCGAGACTAGACCCCGGTCTCGAGCAGTACTTC; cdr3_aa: CASSSRLDPGLEQYF
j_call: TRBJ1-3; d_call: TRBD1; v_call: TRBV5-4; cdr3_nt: TGTGCCAGCAGCTCGCTACCGGGACAGTCCTCCCCATTCTCTGGAAACACCATATATTTT; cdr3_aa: CASSSLPGQSSPFSGNTIYF
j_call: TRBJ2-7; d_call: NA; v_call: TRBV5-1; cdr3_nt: TGCGCCAGCAGCTTTAATCTGAGCTCCTACGAGCAGTACTTC; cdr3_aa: CASSFNLSSYEQYF
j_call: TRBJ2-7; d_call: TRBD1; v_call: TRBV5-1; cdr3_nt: TGCGCCAGCAGCAAAACCGGGACAGGGGGTTACGAGCAGTACTTC; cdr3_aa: CASSKTGTGGYEQYF